This passage covers 32 T cell receptor beta chains from one sample sequenced in a study of shared clonotypes between healthy human individuals. The assay was immunoSEQ multiplex PCR, and TCRdb's table has in-frame clones only and misses some. The sample lists roughly 2 million clones; approximately 94% were seen once. The specimen was naive CD4+ T cells sorted from blood. As for subset: CD45RA+ positively selected. All receptors come from a man between 18 and 35 years old in good health.

About this clone: In the same sample, other DNA sequences code for this CDR3. This chain connects TRBV10-3 to TRBJ2-7; a weak D match, TRBD2 (5 bases). The CDR3 spans 14 residues. V gave up 0 bases and J gave up 1 base, with 7 bases separating them. The germline gives CDR1 ENHRY, CDR2 SYGVKD. The CDR3 sequence is CAISESGISYEQYF. The CDR3 coding sequence is TGTGCCATCAGTGAGTCCGGGATATCCTACGAGCAGTACTTC.

This chain joins TRBV7-9 and TRBJ1-1; D unresolved. Germline CDR1 reads SEHNR; CDR2 reads FQNEAQ (reference sequence). The CDR3 has 14 residues. Between the trimmed V and J ends, which lost 5 bases and 5 bases, there was a span of 15 bases. The CDR3 reads CASSHQVEWTEAFF. The CDR3, as DNA: TGTGCCAGCAGCCACCAAGTGGAATGGACTGAAGCTTTCTTT. The whole variable domain, filled in from reference TRBV7-9 and TRBJ1-1, reads DTGVSQNPRHKITKRGQNVTFRCDPISEHNRLYWYRQTLGQGPEFLTYFQNEAQLEKSRLLSDRFSAERPKGSFSTLEIQRTEQGDSAMYLCASSHQVEWTEAFFGQGTRLTVV.

The rearrangement links TRBV29-1 to TRBJ2-7, with D perhaps matching TRBD1 (6 bases). The CDR3 is 14 amino acids. Trimming stripped 6 bases from V and 1 base from J, with 16 bases between. The V gene's germline CDR1 is SQVTM and CDR2 ANQGSEA. The CDR3 is CSVGRPGESYEQYF. As DNA, the CDR3 is TGCAGCGTGGGACGGCCAGGGGAGTCCTACGAGCAGTACTTC.

The chain links TRBV5-6 to TRBJ2-5, with 11 bases fitting TRBD2. Germline loops: CDR1 SGHDT, CDR2 YYEEEE. Trimming removed 4 bases from V and 1 base from J; junction bases left unmatched: 6. This CDR3 has 16 amino acids. The chain's CDR3 is CASSVTSGGLQETQYF. CDR3 DNA sequence: TGTGCCAGCAGCGTAACTAGCGGGGGCCTCCAAGAGACCCAGTACTTC.

J is TRBJ2-5 and V is TRBV28; D may be TRBD1 (5 bases). The CDR3 runs to 14 residues. CDR1 and CDR2 from the germline V gene are MDHEN and SYDVKM. V lost 6 bases to trimming and J lost 2 bases, with 13 bases between them. CDR3 coding DNA: TGTGCCAGCAGCCGAACAGGTACACAAGAGACCCAGTACTTC. Translated: CASSRTGTQETQYF.

Regarding this clone: The sample has other DNA sequences that encode this CDR3 too. This rearrangement joins TRBV18 to TRBJ2-7, with D maybe TRBD1 (6 bases). V was pared by 4 bases and J by 2 bases, with 12 bases between. Looked up from germline, CDR1 is KGHSH and CDR2 is LQKENI. This CDR3 is 14 amino acids long. The CDR3 region is CASSQSTGAYEQYF. Here the CDR3 DNA reads TGTGCCAGCTCACAATCGACAGGTGCCTACGAGCAGTACTTC.

Turning to this clone: Other DNA sequences of this sample code for an identical CDR3. The chain is built from TRBV6-5 and TRBJ2-7; TRBD2 matches 10 bases. The CDR3 totals 15 residues. Germline values: CDR1 MNHEY, CDR2 SVGAGI. V was clipped by 5 bases and J by 4 bases; unmatched bases: 8. The CDR3 DNA reads as TGTGCCAGCAGTCCCCTAGCGGGAGCGACGTACGAGCAGTACTTC. Protein sequence: CASSPLAGATYEQYF.

The chain combines TRBV5-1 with TRBJ2-3; D is possibly TRBD2 (6 bases). Per germline, CDR1 SGHRS and CDR2 YFSETQ. The CDR3 is 14 residues long. The V gene lost 4 bases and the J gene lost 2 bases, with 11 bases spanning the gap. This CDR3 reads CASSPAGATDTQYF. The CDR3 DNA reads TGCGCCAGCAGCCCAGCGGGCGCCACAGATACGCAGTATTTT.

The V call is TRBV14, the J call TRBJ2-7, with D possibly TRBD1 on 6 matching bases. Germline CDR1 reads SGHDN; CDR2 reads FVKESK. The CDR3 runs to 11 residues. V was shortened by 4 bases and J by 6 bases, with 7 bases between the two germline ends. CDR3: CASSPGVEQYF. The DNA for the CDR3 is TGTGCCAGCAGCCCAGGGGTCGAGCAGTACTTC.

The rearrangement links TRBV27 to TRBJ2-7; a weak D match, TRBD2 (6 bases). V was shortened by 5 bases and J by 2 bases, with 13 bases between the two germline ends. This CDR3 has 14 amino acids. Germline V CDR1 and CDR2: MNHEY, SMNVEV (reference sequence). The CDR3 sequence is CASSGPGLPYEQYF. In DNA, the CDR3 is TGTGCCAGCAGTGGACCGGGACTTCCCTACGAGCAGTACTTC.

In DNA form, the CDR3 reads TGTGCCAGCGGGAGCGTTGGGGAGCTGTTTTTT. It is translated as CASGSVGELFF. The chain links TRBV6-5 to TRBJ2-2, with a weak D call TRBD2 (5 bases). Per the germline V gene, CDR1 is MNHEY and CDR2 is SVGAGI. The V end lost 8 bases, the J end lost 8 bases, and 9 bases lay between the germline ends. The CDR3 runs to 11 residues.

The chain is built from TRBV9 and TRBJ2-5; D is undetermined. V gave up 0 bases and J gave up 5 bases, with 11 bases separating them. This CDR3 comprises 14 residues. CDR1 and CDR2 (germline): SGDLS, YYNGEE. The CDR3 region is CASSVDQGPETQYF. Here the CDR3 DNA reads TGTGCCAGCAGCGTAGACCAAGGTCCCGAGACCCAGTACTTC. The entire variable domain, with the rest obtained from reference TRBV9 and TRBJ2-5, is as follows: DSGVTQTPKHLITATGQRVTLRCSPRSGDLSVYWYQQSLDQGLQFLIQYYNGEERAKGNILERFSAQQFPDLHSELNLSSLELGDSALYFCASSVDQGPETQYFGPGTRLLVL.

The chain joins TRBV5-4 to TRBJ2-5; 7 nucleotides align to TRBD1. There are 17 residues in the CDR3. J was trimmed by 1 base and V by 1 base; bases with no gene match: 10. Germline CDR1 reads SGHNT; CDR2 reads YYREEE (reference sequence). As DNA, the CDR3 is TGTGCCAGCAGCTTGTCGGGGAAGGGGGCGAGCCAAGAGACCCAGTACTTC. It is translated as CASSLSGKGASQETQYF.

V gene TRBV7-6 combines with J gene TRBJ2-3; D is perhaps TRBD2 (5 bases). This CDR3 is 14 amino acids long. Germline assignment: CDR1 SGHVS and CDR2 FNYEAQ. The V gene lost 2 bases and the J gene lost 0 bases, with 6 bases spanning the gap. The CDR3 DNA sequence: TGTGCCAGCAGCTTATGGGAGAGCACAGATACGCAGTATTTT. As protein: CASSLWESTDTQYF.

The genes are TRBV5-1 and TRBJ1-1, with TRBD1 matching 7 bases. CDR3 length: 15 residues. CDR1 SGHRS and CDR2 YFSETQ come from the germline V gene. The ends lost 1 base at V and 8 bases at J; junction bases unmatched: 11. For the CDR3, the DNA is TGCGCCAGCAGCTTGCTAGGGGGCCCGGGACAGGAAGCTTTCTTT. This gives the protein CASSLLGGPGQEAFF.

The chain joins TRBV20-1 to TRBJ2-3, with D possibly TRBD1 on 5 matching bases. This CDR3 is 11 amino acids long. Germline assignment: CDR1 DFQATT and CDR2 SNEGSKA (reference sequence). With 7 bases removed from V and 8 bases from J, the gap between germline ends came to 13 bases. CDR3 amino acids: CSVPVGVTQYF. CDR3 nucleotides: TGCAGTGTCCCCGTAGGGGTTACGCAGTATTTT.

This clone was seen only once. This chain links TRBV7-6 with TRBJ2-7; the D is unclear. Trimming removed 1 base at V and 6 bases at J, with 10 bases between. CDR3 size: 13 residues. Germline CDR1 SGHVS, CDR2 FNYEAQ. In nucleotides, the CDR3 is TGTGCCAGCAGCTTAGTAAGGACGGGCGAGCAGTACTTC. This gives the protein CASSLVRTGEQYF.

The J gene is TRBJ1-2, the V gene TRBV30; the D is unclear. Trimming took off 2 bases at V and 4 bases at J, with 8 bases between the two ends. Germline CDR1 is GTSNPN and CDR2 is SVGIG (reference sequence). The CDR3 is 12 amino acids. The CDR3 nucleotides are TGTGCCTGGAGTCCCAGCGCCTATGGCTACACCTTC. Translation: CAWSPSAYGYTF.

The rearrangement uses TRBV13 and TRBJ2-5, with D perhaps TRBD1 (5 bases). Germline CDR1 PRHDT, CDR2 FYEKMQ (reference sequence). The CDR3 runs 13 residues. The ends were cut back, 3 bases at V and 5 bases at J, with 10 bases in the middle. The CDR3, as DNA: TGTGCCAGCAGCTTGTCAGGGTGGGAGACCCAGTACTTC. The encoded protein is CASSLSGWETQYF.

The gene calls are TRBV5-1 and TRBJ1-3; TRBD1 agrees at 8 bases. From germline, CDR1 is SGHRS and CDR2 YFSETQ. The V segment lost 3 bases and the J segment 2 bases; nucleotides outside the gene matches: 10. This CDR3 spans 17 amino acids. Written as DNA, the CDR3 is TGCGCCAGCAGCTCGGGGAACACAGGGGGAACTGGAAACACCATATATTTT. This translates into CASSSGNTGGTGNTIYF. Full variable domain (remainder filled in from reference TRBV5-1 and TRBJ1-3): KAGVTQTPRYLIKTRGQQVTLSCSPISGHRSVSWYQQTPGQGLQFLFEYFSETQRNKGNFPGRFSGRQFSNSRSEMNVSTLELGDSALYLCASSSGNTGGTGNTIYFGEGSWLTVV.

The V and J genes are TRBV4-3 and TRBJ2-5; TRBD1 matches 9 bases. The CDR3 is made up of 21 amino acids. Germline V CDR1 and CDR2: LGHNA, YSLEER. The trim removed 0 bases at V and 2 bases at J, leaving 19 bases unmatched. CDR3: CASSQDSGLRGQGWEQETQYF. CDR3 bases: TGCGCCAGCAGCCAAGATTCGGGCCTGCGGGGACAGGGATGGGAACAAGAGACCCAGTACTTC.

The V and J genes are TRBV9 and TRBJ1-5; 7 bases are a match to TRBD1. Per germline, CDR1 SGDLS and CDR2 YYNGEE. With V trimmed by 3 bases and J by 6 bases, 6 bases remained unmatched. This CDR3 is 14 amino acids long. This chain's CDR3 is CASSGGQFGQPQHF. CDR3 in DNA: TGTGCCAGCAGCGGGGGACAGTTCGGTCAGCCCCAGCATTTT.

The V and J genes are TRBV6-4 and TRBJ1-6; D unresolved. Germline V gene lookup returns CDR1 MRHNA and CDR2 SNTAGT. This CDR3 comprises 13 residues. The germline V and J ends were trimmed by 4 bases and 10 bases, with 11 bases remaining between them. CDR3 in DNA: TGTGCCAGCAGTGTTCGCGGGGAATCACCCCTCCACTTT. Translated, it gives CASSVRGESPLHF.

The chain links TRBV7-9 to TRBJ1-5, with TRBD1 matching over 10 bases. CDR3 length: 17 amino acids. Germline loops: CDR1 SEHNR, CDR2 FQNEAQ (reference sequence). J was trimmed by 7 bases and V by 4 bases; bases with no gene match: 13. CDR3 bases: TGTGCCAGCAGCTCAACAACCCGCGGGACAGGGGACCAGCCCCAGCATTTT. Translating it yields CASSSTTRGTGDQPQHF.

The chain has TRBV5-4 and TRBJ1-5; no clear D. The germline gives CDR1 SGHNT, CDR2 YYREEE (reference sequence). The V end lost 4 bases, the J end lost 12 bases, and 20 bases lay between the germline ends. The CDR3 totals 14 residues. The CDR3 sequence is CASSIGPGGMIQHF. Here the CDR3 DNA reads TGTGCCAGCAGCATTGGGCCAGGTGGTATGATCCAGCATTTT.

V is TRBV6-5 and J is TRBJ2-5, with TRBD2 identical over 7 bases. With V trimmed by 6 bases and J by 1 base, 8 bases remained unmatched. This CDR3 has 15 residues. Germline assignment: CDR1 MNHEY and CDR2 SVGAGI. DNA for the CDR3: TGTGCCAGCAGCAGGGTTTCTAGCGGCCAAGAGACCCAGTACTTC. Translated, it gives CASSRVSSGQETQYF.

The V and J genes are TRBV28 and TRBJ1-5; 9 bases align to TRBD1. Germline CDR1 and CDR2: MDHEN and SYDVKM. The junction had 4 bases not matched to a gene; V was cut back by 5 bases and J by 2 bases. The CDR3 has 15 residues. The CDR3 is CASSTGGAGNQPQHF. The CDR3 region has the DNA TGTGCCAGCAGTACAGGGGGCGCGGGCAATCAGCCCCAGCATTTT.

V is TRBV30 and J is TRBJ1-4; 9 bases match TRBD1. The V gene end was trimmed by 3 bases and the J gene end by 7 bases; junction bases not matched to a gene: 9. Germline lookup yields CDR1 GTSNPN and CDR2 SVGIG (reference sequence). The CDR3 runs to 15 residues. CDR3 DNA sequence: TGTGCCTGGAGAAAGGCCGGGACAGGGATTGAAAAACTGTTTTTT. This encodes CAWRKAGTGIEKLFF.

The chain couples TRBV19 to TRBJ2-6; D is uncertain. V gave up 7 bases and J gave up 0 bases, with 19 bases separating them. CDR1 and CDR2 (germline): LNHDA, SQIVND (reference sequence). This CDR3 region has 18 residues. CDR3 sequence reads: CASNTWTKLSSGANVLTF. DNA of the CDR3: TGTGCCAGTAATACGTGGACGAAGCTGAGCTCTGGGGCCAACGTCCTGACTTTC.

V gene TRBV29-1 combines with J gene TRBJ1-2; no clear D. The length of the CDR3 is 12 residues. Germline V CDR1 and CDR2: SQVTM, ANQGSEA. V lost 2 bases and J lost 4, with 8 bases in between. The CDR3 nucleotides are TGCAGCGTTGAAAAGGCCTCCTATGGCTACACCTTC. This encodes CSVEKASYGYTF. The full variable domain, completed using reference TRBV29-1 and TRBJ1-2, is SAVISQKPSRDICQRGTSLTIQCQVDSQVTMMFWYRQQPGQSLTLIATANQGSEATYESGFVIDKFPISRPNLTFSTLTVSNMSPEDSSIYLCSVEKASYGYTFGSGTRLTVV.

This chain connects TRBV19 to TRBJ2-5; 7 positions match TRBD2. This CDR3 region has 14 residues. Germline CDR1 is LNHDA and CDR2 is SQIVND (reference sequence). V trimming: 3 bases; J trimming: 1 base; junction bases outside the gene matches: 2. DNA of the CDR3: TGTGCCAGTAGTATTGCGGGGGTCCAAGAGACCCAGTACTTC. Translated, it gives CASSIAGVQETQYF.

About this clone itself: This same CDR3 is encoded by further DNA sequences in the sample. The V gene is TRBV18, the J gene TRBJ2-2; D perhaps matches TRBD1 (6 bases). The V end was cut by 3 bases, the J end by 0 bases, with 8 bases between. There are 15 residues in the CDR3. Germline CDR1 and CDR2: KGHSH and LQKENI. The CDR3 DNA reads TGTGCCAGCTCACCTAGGACAGCGAACACCGGGGAGCTGTTTTTT. It yields the protein CASSPRTANTGELFF.